These 5 T cell receptor beta chains share one sample of origin, sequenced in a study of OX40 agonist ivuxolimab in advanced cancers. Some clones are missing from TCRdb's copy, which holds only in-frame ones; the method was immunoSEQ multiplex PCR. The sample carries tens of thousands of clones, approximately 79% recorded once. Material: CD4+ or CD8+ T cells sorted from blood, obtained in a trial of the OX40 agonist ivuxolimab. Receptor source: an adult with an advanced solid tumor such as melanoma, head and neck, liver or kidney cancer.

V usage is TRBV2 and J usage is TRBJ2-7; 11 bases fit TRBD2. Germline V gene data show CDR1 as SNHLY and CDR2 as FYNNEI. The CDR3 spans 18 residues. Trimming removed 5 bases from V and 2 bases from J; junction bases left unmatched: 14. This CDR3 reads CASSPNYPGLAETYEQYF. The DNA of the CDR3 is TGTGCCAGCAGTCCCAATTATCCGGGACTAGCGGAAACCTACGAGCAGTACTTC.

The CDR3 sequence: CASSLVLGSSYEQYF. In nucleotides, the CDR3 is TGTGCCAGCAGCTTAGTCCTCGGCAGCTCCTACGAGCAGTACTTC. The genes are TRBV7-8 and TRBJ2-7, with D unresolved. Per germline, CDR1 SGHVS and CDR2 FQNEAQ. V was pared by 1 base and J by 0 bases, with 10 bases between. This CDR3 is built from 15 residues.

The gene calls are TRBV7-6 and TRBJ2-2; 9 bases fit TRBD2. The CDR3 sequence is 16 residues long. J gave up 6 bases and V 5 bases, and 10 bases lay outside the gene matches. CDR1 SGHVS and CDR2 FNYEAQ come from the germline V gene. The CDR3 coding sequence is TGTGCCAGCAGCCGTAAGACTAGCGGCCTCCCCGGGGAGCTGTTTTTT. This gives the protein CASSRKTSGLPGELFF.

The CDR3 protein is CASSQGTGAYLRARETQYF. The CDR3 DNA reads as TGTGCCAGCAGCCAAGGGACAGGGGCCTATCTAAGAGCCCGAGAGACCCAGTACTTC. This chain connects TRBV14 to TRBJ2-5; 9 nucleotides align to TRBD1. The CDR3 sequence is 19 residues long. Germline values: CDR1 SGHDN, CDR2 FVKESK. Trimming removed 1 base from V and 4 bases from J; junction bases left unmatched: 16.

The rearrangement uses TRBV7-2 and TRBJ2-1; TRBD2 matches at 7 bases. CDR1 and CDR2 from the germline V gene are SGHTA and FQGNSA. The CDR3 runs 15 residues. Trimming took 6 bases from V and 7 from J; bases not matched to a gene: 12. The CDR3 DNA reads as TGTGCCAGCAGTCCGACTAGCACCAATTATAATGAGCAGTTCTTC. Protein product: CASSPTSTNYNEQFF.